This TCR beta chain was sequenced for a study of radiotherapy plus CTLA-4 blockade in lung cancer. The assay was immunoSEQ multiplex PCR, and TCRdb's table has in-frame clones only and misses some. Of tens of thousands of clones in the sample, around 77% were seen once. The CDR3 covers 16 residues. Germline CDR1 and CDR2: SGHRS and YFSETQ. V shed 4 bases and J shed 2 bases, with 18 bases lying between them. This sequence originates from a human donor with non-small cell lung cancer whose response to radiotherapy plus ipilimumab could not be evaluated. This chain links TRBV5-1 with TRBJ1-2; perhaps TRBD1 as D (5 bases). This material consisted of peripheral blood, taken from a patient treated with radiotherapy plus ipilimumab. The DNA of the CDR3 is TGCGCCAGCAGCCCCCACCTATGGGGCAGCAACTATGGCTACACCTTC. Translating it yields CASSPHLWGSNYGYTF.